The entry below gives a single T cell receptor (beta chain) sequence along with its context. The antigen remains unidentified. Generated by immunoSEQ multiplex PCR, the TCRdb table keeps only in-frame clones and is missing some. The repertoire holds roughly 700,000 clones, with 89% as singletons. Treatment meaning: about 20 received Ad26.COV2.S at low or high dose, single or two shots; several received placebo; per-sample allocation not given. After the first vaccine or placebo injection, samples were drawn on day 63. The data were obtained in a study of Ad26.COV2.S vaccination and SARS-CoV-2 variants. Study in general: As a participant in COV1001, the donor was in the Ad26.COV2.S trial arm.

Study results and caveats: Breadth and depth estimates from TCRs may understate total T cell responses.

This clonotype originated in a person between 18 and 65 years old who received the Ad26.COV2.S COVID-19 vaccine or a placebo. The sample here was peripheral blood, taken in a trial of Ad26.COV2.S vaccine versus placebo.

The CDR3 loop is CAYRQGLWDGYTF. DNA of the CDR3: TGTGCCTACCGACAGGGCCTATGGGATGGCTACACCTTC. V is TRBV30 and J is TRBJ1-2; 7 nucleotides line up with TRBD1. With V trimmed by 7 bases and J by 6 bases, 11 bases remained unmatched. Germline values: CDR1 GTSNPN, CDR2 SVGIG (reference sequence). The CDR3 length is 13 residues. Full variable domain (remainder filled in from reference TRBV30 and TRBJ1-2): SQTIHQWPATLVQPVGSPLSLECTVEGTSNPNLYWYRQAAGRGLQLLFYSVGIGQISSEVPQNLSASRPQDRQFILSSKKLLLSDSGFYLCAYRQGLWDGYTFGSGTRLTVV.